Listed below are T cell receptor beta chains from one sample, sequenced in a study of T-cell reconstitution after alpha-beta-depleted transplantation in children. MiXCR, run by TCRdb on the PCR reads, gives a single entry per CDR3 protein. This table holds 350,000 to 450,000 distinct CDR3 sequences, roughly 22% found once. The specimen was PBMCs from the stem cell graft donor, collected from the stem cell graft. These receptors were taken from a human donor who donated a stem cell graft to a child with acute myeloid leukemia. The CDR3 runs from the conserved cysteine through the conserved F or W. A D gene is named only where the DNA matches it firmly. Expanded clones are given a class, and other clones once, few, many or no size at all.

TRBJ2-5	TRBV7-8	.	.	TGTGCCAGCAGCATCCCCCGGGAGACCCAGTACTTC	CASSIPRETQYF
TRBJ2-1	TRBV3-1	.	TRBD2	TGTGCCAGCAGCCACGGACTAGCGGGAACCGAGCAGTTCTTC	CASSHGLAGTEQFF
TRBJ2-7	TRBV27	.	.	TGTGCCAGCAGTTTCTCCGATGACTCCTACGAGCAGTACTTC	CASSFSDDSYEQYF
TRBJ2-7	TRBV10-3	few	TRBD2	TGTGCCATCAGTGTAGGACTAGCGGGAGGGACGAACGAGCAGTACTTC	CAISVGLAGGTNEQYF
TRBJ2-3	TRBV2	.	TRBD2	TGTGCCAGCAGTGAAGGGGACTACACAGATACGCAGTATTTT	CASSEGDYTDTQYF
TRBJ2-3	TRBV6-2/TRBV6-3	few	TRBD2	TGTGCCAGCAGCCCAGGACTAGCGGGAGGGCGGGATACGCAGTATTTT	CASSPGLAGGRDTQYF
TRBJ2-3	TRBV27	few	.	TGTGCCAGCAGTTCGGCTCGGCTAGCGAGCACAGATACGCAGTATTTT	CASSSARLASTDTQYF
TRBJ2-7	TRBV4-2	many	TRBD2	TGTGCCAGCAGCCAGATAGCGGGAGGAATCCACGAGCAGTACTTC	CASSQIAGGIHEQYF
TRBJ2-1	TRBV6-5	many	TRBD1	TGTGCCAGCAGTTCAGGACAGGGGACAATGTATGAGCAGTTCTTC	CASSSGQGTMYEQFF
TRBJ2-1	TRBV3-1	once	TRBD2	TGTGCCAGCAGCCAAGTTGTGACTAGCGGGAGGCATGAGCAGTTCTTC	CASSQVVTSGRHEQFF
TRBJ2-2	TRBV29-1	many	.	TGCAGCGTTGATGTAACAGGCGACGACACCGGGGAGCTGTTTTTT	CSVDVTGDDTGELFF